One and the same sample provided the 4 T cell receptor beta chains below, sequenced in a study of blood T cell repertoires in COVID-19 (dated by TCRdb to 2019 to 2021). Library preparation was by the immunoSEQ multiplex PCR assay. Sourced from immuneACCESS, this table was stored by TCRdb with only in-frame sequences that have V and J called. A share of the clones is absent; for the studies checked, an unresolved V gene accounts for under half, and the remainder has no known explanation. The table for this sample lists 150,000 to 200,000 clones; roughly 86% of them were counted only once. Roughly 7% of the sample lies in the top ten. What was sequenced was peripheral blood. These receptors were taken from a woman older than 75 in a cohort sampled during active or convalescent COVID-19.

This clone was recorded many times. This chain uses TRBV15 with TRBJ1-4, with unresolved D. CDR1 and CDR2 (germline): LNHNV, YYDKDF (reference sequence). CDR3 size: 16 residues. The germline V and J ends were trimmed by 0 bases and 4 bases, with 12 bases remaining between them. CDR3 sequence (DNA): TGTGCCACCAGCAGAGATCCCGGGTCCAATAATGAAAAACTGTTTTTT. This sequence encodes CATSRDPGSNNEKLFF.

On this clone: One end of the junction varies from germline; a read error may be responsible. The chain links TRBV6-4 to TRBJ1-2; 9 bases agree with TRBD1. Germline CDR1 reads MRHNA; CDR2 reads SNTAGT. The CDR3 runs to 17 residues. The CDR3 DNA follows: TGTGCCAGCAGTGACTCGATAGGGGGACAGGGAAGTTATGGCTACGCCTTC. This sequence encodes CASSDSIGGQGSYGYAF.

This chain joins TRBV5-4 and TRBJ1-1, with D tentatively TRBD1 (5 bases). Trimming cost V 4 bases and J 0 bases, with 16 bases left between them. Germline CDR1 and CDR2: SGHNT and YYREEE (reference sequence). This CDR3 is built from 16 residues. CDR3 bases: TGTGCCAGCAGCAGGGAGGCAGGGATAATGAACACTGAAGCTTTCTTT. It yields the protein CASSREAGIMNTEAFF. Combining the CDR3 with reference TRBV5-4 and TRBJ1-1 gives the whole variable domain ETGVTQSPTHLIKTRGQQVTLRCSSQSGHNTVSWYQQALGQGPQFIFQYYREEENGRGNFPPRFSGLQFPNYSSELNVNALELDDSALYLCASSREAGIMNTEAFFGQGTRLTVV.

J is TRBJ2-7 and V is TRBV2, with 12 bases aligning to TRBD2. CDR1 and CDR2 from the germline V gene are SNHLY and FYNNEI. The CDR3 consists of 14 residues. The junction had 3 bases not matched to a gene; V was cut back by 1 base and J by 8 bases. As DNA, the CDR3 is TGTGCCAGCAGTGAAGTTCTAGCGGGGGGGAAGCAGTACTTC. Protein product: CASSEVLAGGKQYF.